What follows are 18 T cell receptor beta chains derived from one specimen sequenced in a study of post-analysis software for immune sequencing data. The study's findings and limits: About five TRBV segments, including TRBV5-6, TRBV5-1 and TRBV20-1, were more frequent in patients than controls.

Included in the TCR beta cDNA libraries were unique molecular identifiers. TCRdb passed the PCR reads through MiXCR, listing each CDR3 protein once. The profile covers 650,000 to 900,000 distinct CDR3 sequences, with roughly 50% appearing a single time and roughly 5% taken by the ten largest. No antigen is known for these receptors. Sequencing was done on a sample of blood. These receptor sequences come from a girl aged 5 to 17 with multiple sclerosis.

The genes are TRBV19 and TRBJ1-5; D is unresolved. The CDR3 covers 12 residues. The V gene's germline CDR1 is LNHDA and CDR2 SQIVND (reference sequence). V shed 5 bases and J shed 7 bases, with 9 bases lying between them. CDR3 nucleotide sequence: TGTGCCAGTAGTCCGGCTGACCAGCCCCAGCATTTT. Translated, it gives CASSPADQPQHF.

This clonotype occurred a few times. The chain is built from TRBV12-3 or TRBV12-4 and TRBJ1-6, with D unclear. The length of the CDR3 is 11 residues. Between the trimmed V and J ends, which lost 5 bases and 7 bases, there was a span of 3 bases. DNA for the CDR3: TGTGCCAGCAGTAAAAATTCACCCCTCCACTTT. Translated: CASSKNSPLHF.

V and J are TRBV7-9 and TRBJ2-3; TRBD2 aligns across 8 bases. The CDR3 is 15 residues long. J lost 2 bases, V lost 5 bases, and 6 bases had no gene match. The germline CDR1 and CDR2 sequences are SEHNR and FQNEAQ (reference sequence). Here the CDR3 DNA reads TGTGCCAGCAGCCGGAGCGGGAGAGACACAGATACGCAGTATTTT. It codes for CASSRSGRDTDTQYF.

The chain links TRBV6-2 or TRBV6-3 to TRBJ2-4, with TRBD2 matching over 14 bases. The CDR3 is 17 residues long. CDR1 and CDR2 from the germline V gene are MNHEY and SVGEGT. V shed 7 bases and J 6 bases; nucleotides not matched to a gene: 11. This chain's CDR3 is CASNSRRLAGGRNIQYF. The CDR3 region has the DNA TGTGCCAGCAATAGTCGTCGACTAGCGGGAGGGAGAAACATTCAGTACTTC.

The chain has TRBV3-1 and TRBJ2-7, with D possibly being TRBD1 (6 bases). Trimming removed 9 bases at V and 3 bases at J, with 21 bases between. CDR3 length equals 15 residues. In germline, CDR1 is LGHDT, CDR2 YNNKEL (reference sequence). CDR3 DNA sequence: TGTGCCAGTAACCAGTCCCCTCAGGGGTTCTACGAGCAGTACTTC. It encodes CASNQSPQGFYEQYF.

This clonotype was seen more than once but under ten times. This sequence joins TRBV7-2 and TRBJ2-3; 9 bases line up with TRBD1. V trimming: 1 base; J trimming: 7 bases; junction bases outside the gene matches: 9. This CDR3 contains 16 residues. Germline CDR1 SGHTA, CDR2 FQGNSA. The CDR3 reads CASSLDRDRVIYTQYF. The DNA of the CDR3 is TGTGCCAGCAGCTTAGACCGGGACAGGGTAATATATACGCAGTATTTT.

The chain recombines TRBV6-1 with TRBJ1-2; TRBD1 might be the D (5 bases). V gave up 6 bases and J gave up 1 base, with 12 bases separating them. This CDR3 has 14 residues. Germline V CDR1 and CDR2: MNHNS, SASEGT. As DNA, the CDR3 is TGTGCCAGCAGGCTCGGCAGGGTTAACTATGGCTACACCTTC. It translates to CASRLGRVNYGYTF.

The CDR3 spells CSARGAGNLYEQYF. The CDR3 nucleotides read TGCAGTGCTAGAGGAGCGGGAAATTTGTACGAGCAGTACTTC. V is TRBV20-1 and J is TRBJ2-7; TRBD2 matches at 7 bases. Trimming at V came to 1 base and at J to 4 bases, leaving 7 bases not matched to a gene. From germline, CDR1 is DFQATT and CDR2 SNEGSKA (reference sequence). The CDR3 spans 14 residues.

This clonotype was seen more than once but under ten times. The rearrangement joins TRBV6-6 to TRBJ2-1; D may be TRBD1 or TRBD2 (5 bases each). Germline lookup yields CDR1 MNHNY and CDR2 SVGAGI (reference sequence). Trimming took off 2 bases at V and 8 bases at J, with 19 bases between the two ends. The CDR3 contains 16 residues. The CDR3 protein is CASSYPGTLQSHEQFF. DNA for the CDR3: TGTGCCAGCAGTTACCCCGGGACCCTACAATCCCATGAGCAGTTCTTC.

The table lists this clonotype with a few counts. V gene TRBV27 combines with J gene TRBJ2-7; perhaps TRBD2 as D (6 bases). V lost 6 bases, J lost 7 bases, and 19 bases lay in between. The CDR3 has 14 amino acids. Germline V lookup: CDR1 MNHEY, CDR2 SMNVEV (reference sequence). The CDR3 sequence: CASSPGVGGWEQYF. The DNA for the CDR3 is TGTGCCAGCAGCCCGGGAGTGGGAGGTTGGGAGCAGTACTTC.

This clonotype was observed a handful of times. CDR3 sequence reads: CAIKNGGGGYTGELFF. The CDR3 DNA follows: TGTGCCATCAAAAATGGGGGAGGCGGGTACACCGGGGAGCTGTTTTTT. The chain recombines TRBV10-3 with TRBJ2-2, with a weak D call TRBD2 (6 bases). The CDR3 contains 16 residues. Germline loops: CDR1 ENHRY, CDR2 SYGVKD. V was trimmed by 7 bases and J by 3 bases, leaving 18 bases between them.

DNA of the CDR3: TGTGCCAGCAGCCGGGGGGGTAGCGGCCCTTTCTCCTACGAGCAGTACTTC. It codes for CASSRGGSGPFSYEQYF. The chain joins TRBV3-1 to TRBJ2-7; 7 positions agree with TRBD2. The CDR3 loop spans 17 amino acids. The V gene's germline CDR1 is LGHDT and CDR2 YNNKEL (reference sequence). Trimming at V came to 4 bases and at J to 0 bases, leaving 12 bases not matched to a gene.

The chain employs TRBV9 and TRBJ2-5; maybe TRBD2 (6 bases). Germline V lookup: CDR1 SGDLS, CDR2 YYNGEE. V lost 3 bases to trimming and J lost 13 bases, with 19 bases between them. CDR3 length: 13 residues. CDR3 sequence reads: CASSGSDRGILYF. The CDR3 nucleotides are TGTGCCAGCAGCGGATCGGACCGGGGGATCCTGTACTTC.

This chain links TRBV12-3 or TRBV12-4 with TRBJ2-5, with TRBD2 matching over 15 bases. The junction had 18 bases not matched to a gene; V was cut back by 5 bases and J by 11 bases. There are 18 residues in the CDR3. In DNA, the CDR3 is TGTGCCAGCAGTCCCGGACTAGCGGGAGGGCGCGGCCACAATGAGCAGTACTTC. Translated, it gives CASSPGLAGGRGHNEQYF.

The chain joins TRBV2 to TRBJ2-1; 7 bases map to TRBD2. Per the germline V gene, CDR1 is SNHLY and CDR2 is FYNNEI. The CDR3 has 13 residues. After removal of 11 bases from V and 5 bases from J, the junction contained 9 bases not matched to a gene. This CDR3 reads CAGKRDIDNEQFF. CDR3 nucleotide sequence: TGTGCCGGAAAGCGGGATATCGACAATGAGCAGTTCTTC. The full variable domain, in which reference TRBV2 and TRBJ2-1 provide the parts outside the CDR3, is EPEVTQTPSHQVTQMGQEVILRCVPISNHLYFYWYRQILGQKVEFLVSFYNNEISEKSEIFDDQFSVERPDGSNFTLKIRSTKLEDSAMYFCAGKRDIDNEQFFGPGTRLTVL.

The chain employs TRBV9 and TRBJ2-6; TRBD1 aligns across 7 bases. Looked up from germline, CDR1 is SGDLS and CDR2 is YYNGEE. J lost 0 bases, V lost 4 bases, and 10 bases had no gene match. This CDR3 comprises 18 residues. The CDR3 bases are TGTGCCAGCAGCCCGAGAGGGACAGTTTACTCTGGGGCCAACGTCCTGACTTTC. It is translated as CASSPRGTVYSGANVLTF.

The J gene is TRBJ2-1, the V gene TRBV18, with TRBD2 matching over 8 bases. The CDR3 contains 15 residues. Trimming at V came to 3 bases and at J to 6 bases, leaving 7 bases not matched to a gene. From germline, CDR1 is KGHSH and CDR2 LQKENI. CDR3 residues: CASSPNSGNGNEQFF. CDR3 coding DNA: TGTGCCAGCTCACCGAATAGCGGGAATGGCAATGAGCAGTTCTTC.

This clonotype was recorded once. This rearrangement joins TRBV2 to TRBJ2-7, with D perhaps matching TRBD1 or TRBD2 (6 bases each). The V end lost 7 bases, the J end lost 2 bases, and 18 bases lay between the germline ends. The germline CDR1 and CDR2 sequences are SNHLY and FYNNEI. The CDR3 has 15 residues. The CDR3 DNA sequence: TGTGCCAGCACTGGAGGGGGACATTTCCCCTACGAGCAGTACTTC. Residues: CASTGGGHFPYEQYF. Using reference TRBV2 and TRBJ2-7 for the parts outside the CDR3, the full variable domain is EPEVTQTPSHQVTQMGQEVILRCVPISNHLYFYWYRQILGQKVEFLVSFYNNEISEKSEIFDDQFSVERPDGSNFTLKIRSTKLEDSAMYFCASTGGGHFPYEQYFGPGTRLTVT.